The present entry profiles one T cell receptor beta chain with its context. Original processing notes: Reference gene primer amplification gave nucleated cell count estimates. Profiling relied on immunoSEQ multiplex PCR, and the TCRdb table lists in-frame clones only, not all of them. V, J and clone size are those of that table, while D and trimming were read from the DNA. The table includes about 270,000 clones, over 75% detected once. The CDR3 sequence is 12 residues long. V was shortened by 6 bases and J by 4 bases, with 7 bases between the two germline ends. The sample is drawn from a study of blood T cell repertoires in COVID-19.

The chain carries TRBV12-3 or TRBV12-4 and TRBJ1-3; no clear D gene. Sequencing was done on a sample of peripheral blood. This TCR was sampled from a woman in her 70s with acute or convalescent COVID-19. CDR3 nucleotides: TGTGCCAGCAGCTCCACAGGAAACACCATATATTTT. Its translation: CASSSTGNTIYF.